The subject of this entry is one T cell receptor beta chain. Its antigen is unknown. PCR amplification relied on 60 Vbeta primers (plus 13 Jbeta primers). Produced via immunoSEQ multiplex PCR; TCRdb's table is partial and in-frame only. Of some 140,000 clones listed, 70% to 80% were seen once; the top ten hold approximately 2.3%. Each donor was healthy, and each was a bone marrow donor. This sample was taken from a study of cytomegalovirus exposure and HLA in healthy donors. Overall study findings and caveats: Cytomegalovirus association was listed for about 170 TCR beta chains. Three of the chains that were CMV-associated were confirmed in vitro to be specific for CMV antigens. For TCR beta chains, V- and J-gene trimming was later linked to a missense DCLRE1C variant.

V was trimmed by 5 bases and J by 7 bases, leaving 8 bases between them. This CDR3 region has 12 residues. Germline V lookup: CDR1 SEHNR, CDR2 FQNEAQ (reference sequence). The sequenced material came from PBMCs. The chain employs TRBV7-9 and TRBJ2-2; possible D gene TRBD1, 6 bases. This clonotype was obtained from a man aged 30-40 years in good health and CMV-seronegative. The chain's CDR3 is CASSPGVGELFF. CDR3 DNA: TGTGCCAGCAGCCCAGGGGTCGGGGAGCTGTTTTTT.